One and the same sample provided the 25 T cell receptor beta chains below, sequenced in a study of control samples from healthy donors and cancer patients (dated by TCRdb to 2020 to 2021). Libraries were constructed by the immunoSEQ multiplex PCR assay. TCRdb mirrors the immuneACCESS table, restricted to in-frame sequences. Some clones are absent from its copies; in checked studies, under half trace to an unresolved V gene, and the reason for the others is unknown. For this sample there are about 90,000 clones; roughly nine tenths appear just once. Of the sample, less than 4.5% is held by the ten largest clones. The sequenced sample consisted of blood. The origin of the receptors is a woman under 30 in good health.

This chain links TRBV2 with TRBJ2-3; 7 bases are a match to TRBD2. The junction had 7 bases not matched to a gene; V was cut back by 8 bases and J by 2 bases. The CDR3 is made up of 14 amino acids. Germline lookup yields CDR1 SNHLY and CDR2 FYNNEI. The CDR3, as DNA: TGTGCCAGCCATGAATGGGACTACACAGATACGCAGTATTTT. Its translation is CASHEWDYTDTQYF. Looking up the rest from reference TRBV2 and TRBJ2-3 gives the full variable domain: EPEVTQTPSHQVTQMGQEVILRCVPISNHLYFYWYRQILGQKVEFLVSFYNNEISEKSEIFDDQFSVERPDGSNFTLKIRSTKLEDSAMYFCASHEWDYTDTQYFGPGTRLTVL.

CDR3 sequence reads: CASSLGLASDTQYF. The CDR3 coding sequence is TGTGCCAGCAGCTTAGGACTAGCTTCGGATACGCAGTATTTT. The chain joins TRBV11-3 to TRBJ2-3, with TRBD2 matching over 7 bases. This CDR3 region has 14 residues. Germline trimming cut 1 base from V and 6 bases from J; bases unmatched to any gene: 4. In germline, CDR1 is SGHNT, CDR2 YENEEA.

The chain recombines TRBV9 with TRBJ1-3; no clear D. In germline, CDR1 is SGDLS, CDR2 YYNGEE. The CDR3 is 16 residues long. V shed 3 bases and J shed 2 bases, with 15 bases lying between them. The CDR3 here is CASSGPTFVPGNTIYF. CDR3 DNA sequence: TGTGCCAGCAGCGGCCCGACGTTTGTCCCTGGAAACACCATATATTTT.

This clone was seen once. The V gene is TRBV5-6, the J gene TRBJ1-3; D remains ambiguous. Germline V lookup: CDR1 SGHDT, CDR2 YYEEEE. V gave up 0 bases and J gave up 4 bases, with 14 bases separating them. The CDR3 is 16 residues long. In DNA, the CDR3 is TGTGCCAGCAGCTTGGGGGGAATCACGAACGGAAACACCATATATTTT. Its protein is CASSLGGITNGNTIYF.

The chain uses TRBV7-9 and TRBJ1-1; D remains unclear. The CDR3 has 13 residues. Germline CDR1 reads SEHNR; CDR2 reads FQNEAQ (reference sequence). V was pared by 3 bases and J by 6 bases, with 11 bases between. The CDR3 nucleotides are TGTGCCAGCAGCTTGTCCCGGGATCCTGAAGCTTTCTTT. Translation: CASSLSRDPEAFF.

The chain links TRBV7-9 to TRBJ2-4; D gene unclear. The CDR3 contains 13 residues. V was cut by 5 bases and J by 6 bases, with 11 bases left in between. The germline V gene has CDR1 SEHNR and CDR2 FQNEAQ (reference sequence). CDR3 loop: CASSRFSGNIQYF. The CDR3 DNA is TGTGCCAGCAGCCGCTTTTCTGGAAACATTCAGTACTTC.

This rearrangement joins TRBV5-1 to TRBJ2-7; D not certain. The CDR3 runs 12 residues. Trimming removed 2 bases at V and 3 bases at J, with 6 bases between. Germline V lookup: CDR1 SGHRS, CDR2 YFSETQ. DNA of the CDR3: TGCGCCAGCAGCTTAACTGTCTACGAGCAGTACTTC. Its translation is CASSLTVYEQYF.

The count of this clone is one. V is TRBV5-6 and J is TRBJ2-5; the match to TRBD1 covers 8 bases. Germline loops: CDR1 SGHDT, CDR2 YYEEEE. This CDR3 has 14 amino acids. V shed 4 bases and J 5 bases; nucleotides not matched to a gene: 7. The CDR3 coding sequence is TGTGCCAGCAGCCAGGACAGGGTCGGTGAGACCCAGTACTTC. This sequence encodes CASSQDRVGETQYF.

The CDR3, as DNA: TGTGCCAGCAGCATTGAGGGAAGCAATCAGCCCCAGCATTTT. Translated: CASSIEGSNQPQHF. The chain employs TRBV7-9 and TRBJ1-5; no reliable D call. The CDR3 runs to 14 residues. Trimming stripped 5 bases from V and 1 base from J, with 9 bases between. CDR1 and CDR2 (germline): SEHNR, FQNEAQ (reference sequence).

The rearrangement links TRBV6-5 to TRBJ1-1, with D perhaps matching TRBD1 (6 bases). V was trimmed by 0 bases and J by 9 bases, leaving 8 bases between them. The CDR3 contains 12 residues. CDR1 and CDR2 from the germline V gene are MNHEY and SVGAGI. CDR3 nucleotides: TGTGCCAGCAGTTACTCGAGGGGGAAAGCTTTCTTT. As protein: CASSYSRGKAFF.

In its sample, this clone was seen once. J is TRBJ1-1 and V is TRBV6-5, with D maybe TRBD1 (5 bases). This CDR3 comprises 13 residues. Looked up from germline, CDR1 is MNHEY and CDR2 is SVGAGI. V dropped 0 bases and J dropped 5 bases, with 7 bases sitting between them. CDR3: CASSYSGVTEAFF. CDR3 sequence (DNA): TGTGCCAGCAGTTACTCGGGGGTAACTGAAGCTTTCTTT.

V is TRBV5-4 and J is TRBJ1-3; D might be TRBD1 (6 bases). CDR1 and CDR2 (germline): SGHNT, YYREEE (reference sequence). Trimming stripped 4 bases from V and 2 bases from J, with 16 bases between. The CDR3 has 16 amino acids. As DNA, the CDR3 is TGTGCCAGCAGCCCATCAATGGACAGAACTGGAAACACCATATATTTT. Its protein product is CASSPSMDRTGNTIYF.

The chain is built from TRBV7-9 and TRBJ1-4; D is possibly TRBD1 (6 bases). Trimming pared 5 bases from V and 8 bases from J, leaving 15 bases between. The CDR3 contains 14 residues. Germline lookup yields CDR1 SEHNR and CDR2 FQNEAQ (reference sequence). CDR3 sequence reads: CASSAPGQGEKLFF. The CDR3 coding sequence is TGTGCCAGCAGCGCACCGGGACAAGGGGAAAAACTGTTTTTT.

CDR3 sequence: CASREEVSYGYTF. In nucleotides, the CDR3 is TGTGCCAGCAGGGAGGAGGTGAGCTATGGCTACACCTTC. The chain links TRBV5-6 to TRBJ1-2; unclear D gene. The length of the CDR3 is 13 residues. Trimming removed 5 bases from V and 4 bases from J, with 12 bases in between. Germline V gives CDR1 SGHDT, CDR2 YYEEEE.

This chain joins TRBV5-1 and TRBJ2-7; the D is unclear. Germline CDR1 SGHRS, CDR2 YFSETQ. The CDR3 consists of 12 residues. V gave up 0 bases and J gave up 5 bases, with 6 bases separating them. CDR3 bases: TGCGCCAGCAGCTTGGGCCGGGACGAGCAGTACTTC. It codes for CASSLGRDEQYF.

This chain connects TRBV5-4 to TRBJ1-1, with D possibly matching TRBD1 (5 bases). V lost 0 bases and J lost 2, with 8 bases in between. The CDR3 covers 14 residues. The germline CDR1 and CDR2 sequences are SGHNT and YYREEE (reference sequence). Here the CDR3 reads CASSLGRVNTEAFF. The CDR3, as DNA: TGTGCCAGCAGCTTGGGCAGGGTAAACACTGAAGCTTTCTTT.

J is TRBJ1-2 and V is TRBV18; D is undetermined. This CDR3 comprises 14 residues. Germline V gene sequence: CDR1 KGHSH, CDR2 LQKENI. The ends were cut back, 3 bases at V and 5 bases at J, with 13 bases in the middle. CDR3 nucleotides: TGTGCCAGCTCACCTTCGGACGGTCCGTATGGCTACACCTTC. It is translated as CASSPSDGPYGYTF.

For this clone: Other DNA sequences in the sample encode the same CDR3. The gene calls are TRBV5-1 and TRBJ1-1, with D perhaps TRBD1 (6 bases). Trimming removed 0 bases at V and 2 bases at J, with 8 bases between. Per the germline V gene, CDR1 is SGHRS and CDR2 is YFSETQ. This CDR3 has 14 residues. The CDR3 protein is CASSLGQVNTEAFF. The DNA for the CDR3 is TGCGCCAGCAGCTTGGGACAGGTCAACACTGAAGCTTTCTTT.

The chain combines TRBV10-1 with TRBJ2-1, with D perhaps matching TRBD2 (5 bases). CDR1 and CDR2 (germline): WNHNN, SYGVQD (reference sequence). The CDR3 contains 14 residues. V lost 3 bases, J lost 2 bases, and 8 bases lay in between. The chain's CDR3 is CASSEGGAYNEQFF. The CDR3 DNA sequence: TGCGCCAGCAGTGAAGGAGGTGCCTACAATGAGCAGTTCTTC.

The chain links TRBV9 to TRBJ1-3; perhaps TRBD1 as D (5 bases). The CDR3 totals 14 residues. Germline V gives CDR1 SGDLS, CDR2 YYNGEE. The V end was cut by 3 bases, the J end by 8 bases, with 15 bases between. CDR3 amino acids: CASSEGWDGDTIYF. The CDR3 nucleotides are TGTGCCAGCAGCGAGGGTTGGGACGGAGACACCATATATTTT.

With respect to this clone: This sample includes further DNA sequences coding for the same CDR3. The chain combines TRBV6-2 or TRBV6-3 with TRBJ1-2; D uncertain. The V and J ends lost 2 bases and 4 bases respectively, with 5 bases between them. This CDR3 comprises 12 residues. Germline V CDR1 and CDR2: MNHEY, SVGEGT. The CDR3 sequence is CASSYRGYGYTF. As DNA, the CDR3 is TGTGCCAGCAGTTACCGTGGCTATGGCTACACCTTC.

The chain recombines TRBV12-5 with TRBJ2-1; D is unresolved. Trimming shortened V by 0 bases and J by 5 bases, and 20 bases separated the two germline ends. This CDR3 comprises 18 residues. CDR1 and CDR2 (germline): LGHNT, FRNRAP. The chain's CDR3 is CASGLVRPQSLINNEQFF. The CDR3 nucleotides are TGTGCTAGTGGTTTGGTACGGCCACAATCGCTTATCAACAATGAGCAGTTCTTC.

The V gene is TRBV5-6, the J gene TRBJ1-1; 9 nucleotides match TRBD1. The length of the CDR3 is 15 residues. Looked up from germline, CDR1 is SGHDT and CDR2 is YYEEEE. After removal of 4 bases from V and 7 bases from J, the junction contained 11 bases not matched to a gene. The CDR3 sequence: CASSVTGTGNGEAFF. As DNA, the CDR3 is TGTGCCAGCAGCGTGACCGGGACAGGGAACGGTGAAGCTTTCTTT.

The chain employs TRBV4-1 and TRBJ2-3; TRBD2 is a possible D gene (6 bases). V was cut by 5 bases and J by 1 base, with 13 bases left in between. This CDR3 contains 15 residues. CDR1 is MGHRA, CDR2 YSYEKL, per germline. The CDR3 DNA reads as TGCGCCAGCAGCTATCGACTAGAGGGCACAGATACGCAGTATTTT. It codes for CASSYRLEGTDTQYF.

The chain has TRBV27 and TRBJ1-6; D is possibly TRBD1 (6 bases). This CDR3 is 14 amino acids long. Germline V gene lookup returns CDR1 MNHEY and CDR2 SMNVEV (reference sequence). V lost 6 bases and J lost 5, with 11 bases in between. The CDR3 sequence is CASRQGLDNSPLHF. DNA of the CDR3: TGTGCCAGCAGACAGGGTTTGGATAATTCACCCCTCCACTTT.